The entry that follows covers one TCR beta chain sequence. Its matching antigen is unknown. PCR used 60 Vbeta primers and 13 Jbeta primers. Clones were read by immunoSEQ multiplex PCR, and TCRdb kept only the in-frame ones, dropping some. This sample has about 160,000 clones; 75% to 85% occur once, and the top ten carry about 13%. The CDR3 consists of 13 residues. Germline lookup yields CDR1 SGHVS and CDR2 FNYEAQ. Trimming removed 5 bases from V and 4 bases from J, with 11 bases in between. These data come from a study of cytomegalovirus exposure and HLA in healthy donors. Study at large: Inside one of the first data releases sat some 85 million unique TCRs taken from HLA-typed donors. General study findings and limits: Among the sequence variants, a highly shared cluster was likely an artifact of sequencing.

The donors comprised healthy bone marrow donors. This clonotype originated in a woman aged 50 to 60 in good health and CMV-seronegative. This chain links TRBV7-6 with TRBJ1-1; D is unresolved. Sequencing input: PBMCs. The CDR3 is CASSLRVGTEAFF. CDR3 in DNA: TGTGCCAGCAGCCTAAGAGTTGGCACTGAAGCTTTCTTT.